This passage covers 29 T cell receptor beta chains from one sample sequenced in a study of blood T cell repertoires in COVID-19. Using immunoSEQ multiplex PCR, the repertoire was profiled, and TCRdb retains in-frame clones only, with some absent. The sample consists of 95,000 to 150,000 clones, around 83% of them appearing once. The source material was PBMCs or T cells enriched from blood (not recorded which). The receptors originated from a woman aged 25 to 39 who had recovered from COVID-19.

This chain joins TRBV24-1 and TRBJ2-2; 13 bases are a match to TRBD2. The CDR3 extends over 18 amino acids. Germline V gene sequence: CDR1 KGHDR, CDR2 SFDVKD. V gave up 9 bases and J gave up 2 bases; unmatched junction bases: 11. This CDR3 is CATSLGRGLAGNTGELFF. The DNA of the CDR3 is TGTGCCACCTCCCTTGGGCGGGGACTAGCGGGAAACACCGGGGAGCTGTTTTTT.

This chain uses TRBV7-3 with TRBJ2-5; no clear D. From germline, CDR1 is SGHTA and CDR2 FQGTGA. Trimming took 2 bases from V and 2 from J, leaving 6 bases between them. The CDR3 runs to 13 residues. Here the CDR3 reads CASSLGLQETQYF. DNA for the CDR3: TGTGCCAGCAGCTTAGGCCTTCAAGAGACCCAGTACTTC.

This rearrangement joins TRBV24-1 to TRBJ2-3; 10 nucleotides align to TRBD1. Looked up from germline, CDR1 is KGHDR and CDR2 is SFDVKD. CDR3 length equals 16 residues. Germline trimming cut 4 bases from V and 6 bases from J; bases unmatched to any gene: 9. The CDR3 loop reads CATSDPGTGVLDTQYF. Here the CDR3 DNA reads TGTGCCACCAGTGACCCCGGGACAGGGGTATTGGATACGCAGTATTTT.

The V gene is TRBV27, the J gene TRBJ2-2; D gene uncertain. Between the trimmed V and J ends, which lost 5 bases and 6 bases, there was a span of 10 bases. The germline V gene encodes CDR1 MNHEY and CDR2 SMNVEV (reference sequence). This CDR3 is 13 amino acids long. The CDR3 spells CASSIKLAGELFF. The CDR3, as DNA: TGTGCCAGCAGTATAAAGCTCGCCGGGGAGCTGTTTTTT.

The V gene is TRBV24-1, the J gene TRBJ2-1, with D possibly matching TRBD2 (6 bases). From germline, CDR1 is KGHDR and CDR2 SFDVKD. The CDR3 runs to 14 residues. The V end lost 4 bases, the J end lost 6 bases, and 12 bases lay between the germline ends. The CDR3 DNA reads as TGTGCCACCAGTGACCCGGTACTAGCCAATGAGCAGTTCTTC. Protein: CATSDPVLANEQFF.

V is TRBV5-1 and J is TRBJ2-1, with 7 bases lining up with TRBD2. Trimming cost V 4 bases and J 10 bases; bases outside gene matches: 8. The CDR3 extends over 13 amino acids. CDR1 and CDR2 from the germline V gene are SGHRS and YFSETQ. The CDR3 DNA is TGCGCCAGCAGCCCCGGACTAGTTTGGGAGCAGTTCTTC. Encoded protein: CASSPGLVWEQFF.

This chain joins TRBV7-9 and TRBJ1-2; possible D gene TRBD1, 6 bases. CDR3 length: 14 residues. V gave up 1 base and J gave up 8 bases, with 14 bases separating them. Germline V gene data show CDR1 as SEHNR and CDR2 as FQNEAQ (reference sequence). CDR3 region: CASSLEHREYGYTF. CDR3 bases: TGTGCCAGCAGCTTAGAACACAGGGAGTACGGCTACACCTTC.

The chain couples TRBV27 to TRBJ1-1; D possibly corresponds to TRBD1 (5 bases). The CDR3 has 14 residues. Deletions cut 5 bases from V and 3 bases from J, with 13 bases between. Germline V lookup: CDR1 MNHEY, CDR2 SMNVEV (reference sequence). The CDR3 DNA follows: TGTGCCAGCAGTGCCCGTGGGGGGGACACTGAAGCTTTCTTT. Protein product: CASSARGGDTEAFF.

V is TRBV15 and J is TRBJ1-4; 7 bases fit TRBD1. CDR3 length: 15 amino acids. From germline, CDR1 is LNHNV and CDR2 YYDKDF (reference sequence). With V trimmed by 5 bases and J by 4 bases, 7 bases remained unmatched. CDR3 in amino acids: CATSAPGQRNEKLFF. The CDR3 coding sequence is TGTGCCACCAGCGCGCCGGGACAGCGTAATGAAAAACTGTTTTTT.

This clone appeared a single time. V and J are TRBV5-4 and TRBJ2-2, with D possibly TRBD2 on 6 matching bases. V was pared by 1 base and J by 7 bases, with 14 bases between. The CDR3 totals 15 residues. Germline V lookup: CDR1 SGHNT, CDR2 YYREEE (reference sequence). CDR3 DNA: TGTGCCAGCAGCTTGTATAGGCGGGATGGCGGGGAGCTGTTTTTT. Amino acids: CASSLYRRDGGELFF. Looking up the rest from reference TRBV5-4 and TRBJ2-2 gives the full variable domain: ETGVTQSPTHLIKTRGQQVTLRCSSQSGHNTVSWYQQALGQGPQFIFQYYREEENGRGNFPPRFSGLQFPNYSSELNVNALELDDSALYLCASSLYRRDGGELFFGEGSRLTVL.

This chain uses TRBV27 with TRBJ2-7; D call uncertain. Between the trimmed V and J ends, which lost 7 bases and 0 bases, there was a span of 4 bases. This CDR3 comprises 11 residues. Germline CDR1 reads MNHEY; CDR2 reads SMNVEV (reference sequence). The CDR3, as DNA: TGTGCCAGCACGAGCTCCTACGAGCAGTACTTC. This translates into CASTSSYEQYF.

The chain is built from TRBV13 and TRBJ2-5; 7 positions match TRBD2. The CDR3 is 14 amino acids. The germline CDR1 and CDR2 sequences are PRHDT and FYEKMQ (reference sequence). V gave up 5 bases and J gave up 5 bases; unmatched junction bases: 8. The CDR3, as DNA: TGTGCCAGCAGCCCCCTGGGAGGGATGGAGACCCAGTACTTC. Its translation is CASSPLGGMETQYF.

This rearrangement joins TRBV3-1 (or the pseudogene TRBV3-2) to TRBJ1-3; the D gene is possibly TRBD1 (6 bases). V dropped 0 bases and J dropped 2 bases, with 14 bases sitting between them. Germline V gene sequence: CDR1 LGHDT, CDR2 YNNKEL (reference sequence). The CDR3 has 17 amino acids. CDR3 sequence: CASSQERRGRTGNTIYF. CDR3 coding DNA: TGTGCCAGCAGCCAAGAGCGCAGGGGTAGAACTGGAAACACCATATATTTT.

This clone showed up just once. The chain carries TRBV6-1 and TRBJ2-2, with TRBD1 matching 9 bases. Germline lookup yields CDR1 MNHNS and CDR2 SASEGT. CDR3 size: 15 residues. With V trimmed by 5 bases and J by 1 base, 2 bases remained unmatched. CDR3 in amino acids: CASSPTGGNTGELFF. The CDR3 nucleotides read TGTGCCAGCAGTCCGACAGGGGGGAACACCGGGGAGCTGTTTTTT.

This clone appeared once. V is TRBV2 and J is TRBJ2-2, with unresolved D. Germline V lookup: CDR1 SNHLY, CDR2 FYNNEI. V lost 4 bases to trimming and J lost 2 bases, with 8 bases between them. The CDR3 loop spans 14 amino acids. CDR3 sequence: CASSVQRNTGELFF. As DNA, the CDR3 is TGTGCCAGCAGTGTGCAGCGTAACACCGGGGAGCTGTTTTTT.

This chain links TRBV4-2 with TRBJ1-5; weak D call: TRBD1 (5 bases). The germline V and J ends were trimmed by 0 bases and 10 bases, with 10 bases remaining between them. This CDR3 contains 13 residues. Germline loops: CDR1 LGHNA, CDR2 YNFKEQ. The DNA of the CDR3 is TGTGCCAGCAGCCAAGATAGGAGGGGTCCCCAGCATTTT. As protein: CASSQDRRGPQHF.

The V call is TRBV9, the J call TRBJ2-3, with a possible D match to TRBD1 (6 bases). The CDR3 extends over 15 amino acids. Trimming shortened V by 0 bases and J by 6 bases, and 14 bases separated the two germline ends. Germline loops: CDR1 SGDLS, CDR2 YYNGEE. The CDR3 DNA reads as TGTGCCAGCAGCGTAGGCGGCAGGGGATGGGATACGCAGTATTTT. It codes for CASSVGGRGWDTQYF.

The chain links TRBV6-2 or TRBV6-3 to TRBJ2-7; TRBD1 might be the D (6 bases). The CDR3 totals 14 residues. Trimming left V 2 bases short and J 2 bases short, with 10 bases between. CDR1 and CDR2 (germline): MNHEY, SVGEGT. The CDR3 spells CASSYTGQAYEQYF. DNA for the CDR3: TGTGCCAGCAGTTACACGGGACAAGCCTACGAGCAGTACTTC.

The gene calls are TRBV24-1 and TRBJ2-5; 10 bases match TRBD1. Unmatched junction bases numbered 4, after V lost 5 bases and J lost 2 bases. The CDR3 is 15 residues long. CDR1 is KGHDR, CDR2 SFDVKD, per germline. DNA of the CDR3: TGTGCCACCAGTGGGGACAGGGGCTTTCAAGAGACCCAGTACTTC. This encodes CATSGDRGFQETQYF.

The chain carries TRBV5-4 and TRBJ2-7, with 8 bases identical to TRBD2. CDR1 is SGHNT, CDR2 YYREEE, per germline (reference sequence). Losses at the gene ends were 6 bases for V and 3 bases for J; bases not matched to a gene: 8. The CDR3 contains 14 residues. For the CDR3, the DNA is TGTGCCAGCACCTTAGCGGGAACAGACTACGAGCAGTACTTC. This encodes CASTLAGTDYEQYF.

The rearrangement joins TRBV19 to TRBJ2-1, with D possibly matching TRBD2 (6 bases). CDR1 is LNHDA, CDR2 SQIVND, per germline (reference sequence). This CDR3 has 15 residues. Trimming shortened V by 1 base and J by 10 bases, and 17 bases separated the two germline ends. CDR3 nucleotides: TGTGCCAGTAGTATAGTCGGCGGGAAGGTTGGGGAGCAGTTCTTC. Its translation: CASSIVGGKVGEQFF.

This clone was detected only once. The chain has TRBV7-9 and TRBJ1-5; TRBD1 aligns across 9 bases. Trimming removed 5 bases from V and 1 base from J; junction bases left unmatched: 3. The CDR3 is made up of 15 amino acids. The germline V gene has CDR1 SEHNR and CDR2 FQNEAQ (reference sequence). The CDR3 protein is CASSRQGGSNQPQHF. The DNA for the CDR3 is TGTGCCAGCAGCCGACAGGGGGGAAGCAATCAGCCCCAGCATTTT.

CDR3 coding DNA: TGTGCCAGCAGCTCCTCTATTGGCGGGGGGACGAATGAGCAGTTCTTC. It specifies CASSSSIGGGTNEQFF. The chain is built from TRBV11-3 and TRBJ2-1, with 8 bases identical to TRBD2. The V segment lost 4 bases and the J segment 7 bases; nucleotides outside the gene matches: 12. The CDR3 has 16 residues. Per germline, CDR1 SGHNT and CDR2 YENEEA.

This clone has just a few counts. V gene TRBV19 combines with J gene TRBJ1-5; TRBD1 is a possible D gene (5 bases). The V gene lost 5 bases and the J gene lost 1 base, with 12 bases spanning the gap. The length of the CDR3 is 15 residues. Germline V lookup: CDR1 LNHDA, CDR2 SQIVND (reference sequence). The CDR3 loop is CASSWGVGSNQPQHF. The DNA for the CDR3 is TGTGCCAGTAGTTGGGGGGTAGGGAGCAATCAGCCCCAGCATTTT.

J is TRBJ1-2 and V is TRBV7-8; D is ambiguous. Germline V gene lookup returns CDR1 SGHVS and CDR2 FQNEAQ. Trimming pared 5 bases from V and 4 bases from J, leaving 11 bases between. The length of the CDR3 is 13 residues. CDR3 nucleotide sequence: TGTGCCAGCAGCCACGGTTTTGCCTATGGCTACACCTTC. It specifies CASSHGFAYGYTF.

V gene TRBV28 combines with J gene TRBJ1-4; no reliable D call. V lost 3 bases, J lost 5 bases, and 10 bases lay in between. Per germline, CDR1 MDHEN and CDR2 SYDVKM. The CDR3 runs to 14 residues. CDR3 nucleotides: TGTGCCAGCAGTTTGCACAGACGGAATGAAAAACTGTTTTTT. Translating gives CASSLHRRNEKLFF.

The sample holds a few counts of this clone. The chain is built from TRBV28 and TRBJ2-2, with 7 bases fitting TRBD1. The CDR3 runs to 13 residues. Germline V lookup: CDR1 MDHEN, CDR2 SYDVKM. Unmatched junction bases numbered 3, after V lost 5 bases and J lost 6 bases. The CDR3 DNA sequence: TGTGCCAGCAGTACAGGGGATGCCGGGGAGCTGTTTTTT. Encoded protein: CASSTGDAGELFF.

V is TRBV5-4 and J is TRBJ2-1, with TRBD2 matching over 13 bases. CDR3 length equals 16 residues. The V segment lost 4 bases and the J segment 9 bases; nucleotides outside the gene matches: 10. The germline CDR1 and CDR2 sequences are SGHNT and YYREEE (reference sequence). The CDR3 spells CASSTGLAGVRGEQFF. In DNA, the CDR3 is TGTGCCAGCAGCACAGGACTAGCGGGAGTTCGGGGTGAGCAGTTCTTC. The full variable domain, completed using reference TRBV5-4 and TRBJ2-1, is ETGVTQSPTHLIKTRGQQVTLRCSSQSGHNTVSWYQQALGQGPQFIFQYYREEENGRGNFPPRFSGLQFPNYSSELNVNALELDDSALYLCASSTGLAGVRGEQFFGPGTRLTVL.

This clone was observed a few times. This chain joins TRBV4-3 and TRBJ2-7; TRBD1 agrees at 10 bases. Per germline, CDR1 LGHNA and CDR2 YSLEER. CDR3 length: 14 residues. After removal of 4 bases from V and 8 bases from J, the junction contained 8 bases not matched to a gene. The CDR3 spells CASSPAWTGGQQYF. The CDR3 DNA sequence: TGCGCCAGCAGCCCAGCATGGACAGGGGGTCAGCAGTACTTC.